The clone carrying this TCR beta chain was detected many times. The data belong to a study of human T cells and chemical hapten exposure. Time point described: patch test 3, about 24 weeks after DPC sensitization. The treatment is: therapeutic diphenylcyclopropenone sensitization with weekly scalp DPC. Alopecia patients deemed DPC-suitable, aged 18 to 70, excluding pregnancy. MiXCR was run by TCRdb on the RACE reads, yielding one entry per CDR3 protein. Counted here are approximately 80,000 distinct CDR3 sequences, approximately 11% occurring once; the ten biggest clones make up more than 3%. This CDR3 is 16 amino acids long. In germline, CDR1 is MNHEY, CDR2 SVGEGT. The V segment lost 6 bases and the J segment 9 bases; nucleotides outside the gene matches: 16.

Sequenced here: whole blood, sampled in connection with sensitization to the hapten diphenylcyclopropenone (DPC). The chain combines TRBV6-2 or TRBV6-3 with TRBJ2-2, with 7 bases fitting TRBD1. This receptor was obtained from a woman in her forties or fifties with alopecia areata. Some clones in this sample may be carry-over from other donors' samples. The CDR3 spells CASRGTGTAEIRELFF. DNA of the CDR3: TGTGCCAGCAGAGGGACCGGGACAGCCGAAATCCGGGAGCTGTTTTTT.